This TCR beta chain was captured in a study of shared clonotypes between healthy human individuals. For sorted subsets, approximately 200 ng DNA per replicate equaled around 30,000 T cell genomes. TCRdb's copy holds only in-frame clones and misses some; the assay was immunoSEQ multiplex PCR. The profile shows approximately 1.5 million clones, approximately 98% of them singletons. From CD4+ cells came CD45RA+ naive and CD45RA-negative memory subsets. The CDR3 is made up of 16 amino acids. CDR1 is SNHLY, CDR2 FYNNEI, per germline. With V trimmed by 5 bases and J by 7 bases, 13 bases remained unmatched. Sequenced material: naive CD4+ T cells sorted from blood. This sample's subset: CD45RA+ positively selected. The sequence came from a man aged 25 to 40 in good health. This rearrangement joins TRBV2 to TRBJ1-4; TRBD1 aligns across 7 bases. The CDR3 protein is CASSNDRANRGEKLFF. CDR3 nucleotide sequence: TGTGCCAGCAGTAACGACAGGGCTAATAGGGGTGAAAAACTGTTTTTT.